The 28 T cell receptor beta chains reported below all come from one sample, sequenced in a study of blood T cell repertoires in COVID-19 (dated by TCRdb to the early 2020s). Libraries were built with the immunoSEQ multiplex PCR assay. TCRdb re-hosts the immuneACCESS table, in-frame sequences only. Its copies lack some clones; in the studies checked, an unresolved V gene accounts for under half of them, and the cause for the rest is not known. The sample profile shows about 300,000 clones; more than 70% of them were found once. Roughly 6.5% of the sample belongs to the ten largest clones. The sample was peripheral blood. These receptors were obtained from a man between 18 and 35 years old who had recovered from COVID-19.

The chain couples TRBV10-3 to TRBJ2-1, with 7 bases fitting TRBD1. Germline CDR1 is ENHRY and CDR2 is SYGVKD. This CDR3 is 15 amino acids long. The V gene end was trimmed by 6 bases and the J gene end by 3 bases; junction bases not matched to a gene: 8. The CDR3 region is CAIRPAQGIYNEQFF. The CDR3 DNA reads as TGTGCCATCAGACCGGCACAGGGGATCTACAATGAGCAGTTCTTC.

The rearrangement uses TRBV18 and TRBJ2-7, with D perhaps TRBD1 (5 bases). CDR1 is KGHSH and CDR2 is LQKENI in the germline V gene. V was shortened by 4 bases and J by 3 bases, with 13 bases between the two germline ends. The CDR3 is 14 residues long. CDR3 nucleotide sequence: TGTGCCAGCTCACTAGGGGTATCGGACTACGAGCAGTACTTC. Translating gives CASSLGVSDYEQYF. Full variable domain (missing parts from reference TRBV18 and TRBJ2-7): NAGVMQNPRHLVRRRGQEARLRCSPMKGHSHVYWYRQLPEEGLKFMVYLQKENIIDESGMPKERFSAEFPKEGPSILRIQQVVRGDSAAYFCASSLGVSDYEQYFGPGTRLTVT.

The V gene is TRBV2, the J gene TRBJ1-2; D not resolved. CDR1 and CDR2 (germline): SNHLY, FYNNEI. The CDR3 spans 16 residues. Trimming removed 8 bases at V and 10 bases at J, with 29 bases between. CDR3 nucleotide sequence: TGTGCCAGCCCGAGCGACCGTAAAACCCACGGCCCTCACTACACCTTC. Protein sequence: CASPSDRKTHGPHYTF.

This chain links TRBV19 with TRBJ1-1, with 7 bases identical to TRBD1. The CDR3 sequence is 13 residues long. Trimming at V came to 3 bases and at J to 7 bases, leaving 5 bases not matched to a gene. Germline V lookup: CDR1 LNHDA, CDR2 SQIVND (reference sequence). The CDR3 sequence is CASSIPRDSEAFF. The CDR3, as DNA: TGTGCCAGTAGTATCCCCAGGGACAGTGAAGCTTTCTTT. Full variable domain (outside the CDR3, taken from reference TRBV19 and TRBJ1-1): DGGITQSPKYLFRKEGQNVTLSCEQNLNHDAMYWYRQDPGQGLRLIYYSQIVNDFQKGDIAEGYSVSREKKESFPLTVTSAQKNPTAFYLCASSIPRDSEAFFGQGTRLTVV.

The chain recombines TRBV24-1 with TRBJ2-2, with TRBD1 matching 9 bases. There are 15 residues in the CDR3. CDR1 is KGHDR and CDR2 is SFDVKD in the germline V gene. Trimming at V came to 4 bases and at J to 7 bases, leaving 6 bases not matched to a gene. The CDR3 nucleotides are TGTGCCACCAGTGACTCACAGGGGGCCAGCGGGGAGCTGTTTTTT. Residues: CATSDSQGASGELFF.

There are a few counts of this clone. This chain uses TRBV19 with TRBJ2-3; 8 bases map to TRBD2. This CDR3 contains 16 residues. The V and J ends lost 6 bases and 2 bases, in that order; junction bases with no gene match: 10. The germline CDR1 and CDR2 sequences are LNHDA and SQIVND (reference sequence). CDR3 sequence: CASSSPPGGDTDTQYF. The CDR3, as DNA: TGTGCCAGTAGCTCACCTCCGGGGGGGGACACAGATACGCAGTATTTT.

This sequence joins TRBV7-9 and TRBJ2-7; 9 nucleotides line up with TRBD1. V shed 5 bases and J 5 bases; nucleotides not matched to a gene: 7. The CDR3 is 14 residues long. Germline CDR1 reads SEHNR; CDR2 reads FQNEAQ (reference sequence). Here the CDR3 reads CASSQPGQGDEQYF. CDR3 in DNA: TGTGCCAGCAGCCAGCCGGGACAGGGCGACGAGCAGTACTTC.

Written as DNA, the CDR3 is TGTGCCAGCAGCCCTGGACAGGGCAGGTCACCCCTCCACTTT. Amino acid sequence: CASSPGQGRSPLHF. The V gene is TRBV7-9, the J gene TRBJ1-6; 8 nucleotides match TRBD1. Germline V gene lookup returns CDR1 SEHNR and CDR2 FQNEAQ (reference sequence). This CDR3 is 14 amino acids long. Losses at the gene ends were 5 bases for V and 10 bases for J; bases not matched to a gene: 7. The full variable domain, rest sourced from reference TRBV7-9 and TRBJ1-6, is DTGVSQNPRHKITKRGQNVTFRCDPISEHNRLYWYRQTLGQGPEFLTYFQNEAQLEKSRLLSDRFSAERPKGSFSTLEIQRTEQGDSAMYLCASSPGQGRSPLHFGNGTRLTVT.

This clone was observed once. V usage is TRBV9 and J usage is TRBJ1-5; D might be TRBD1 (6 bases). The CDR3 consists of 20 residues. Deletions cut 0 bases from V and 0 bases from J, with 22 bases between. Germline V gene lookup returns CDR1 SGDLS and CDR2 YYNGEE. The CDR3 DNA is TGTGCCAGCAGCGTAGCTACTGGGGGGGGGCAGGGCTATAGCAATCAGCCCCAGCATTTT. Translation: CASSVATGGGQGYSNQPQHF.

The V call is TRBV7-9, the J call TRBJ2-3; the match to TRBD2 covers 14 bases. J lost 4 bases, V lost 7 bases, and 13 bases had no gene match. CDR1 and CDR2 from the germline V gene are SEHNR and FQNEAQ (reference sequence). The CDR3 contains 18 residues. The CDR3 coding sequence is TGTGCCAGCACCCTGGGACTAGCGGGGGCCACGATAGCAGATACGCAGTATTTT. It specifies CASTLGLAGATIADTQYF.

The table lists this clone with a count of one. The chain recombines TRBV30 with TRBJ2-5, with a possible D match to TRBD2 (6 bases). Germline V lookup: CDR1 GTSNPN, CDR2 SVGIG (reference sequence). The CDR3 totals 14 residues. V was clipped by 3 bases and J by 2 bases, with 13 bases between them. The CDR3 region is CAWSSGFLQETQYF. The CDR3 nucleotides are TGTGCCTGGAGCAGCGGGTTTTTACAAGAGACCCAGTACTTC.

The J gene is TRBJ2-7, the V gene TRBV7-9; 9 bases fit TRBD1. V was pared by 4 bases and J by 3 bases, with 7 bases of the junction left unmatched. This CDR3 has 15 amino acids. Germline CDR1 and CDR2: SEHNR and FQNEAQ (reference sequence). The DNA of the CDR3 is TGTGCCAGCAGCTCTACCGGGACAGGGAGCTACGAGCAGTACTTC. Translated: CASSSTGTGSYEQYF.

The V call is TRBV15, the J call TRBJ1-1; D remains unclear. Trimming removed 1 base at V and 0 bases at J, with 9 bases between. The CDR3 loop spans 15 amino acids. Germline V CDR1 and CDR2: LNHNV, YYDKDF (reference sequence). The CDR3 DNA reads as TGTGCCACCAGCAGAGCTTCACAATTGAACACTGAAGCTTTCTTT. Translated: CATSRASQLNTEAFF.

The chain couples TRBV7-6 to TRBJ1-3; a possible D gene is TRBD1 (6 bases). Trimming took off 5 bases at V and 0 bases at J, with 14 bases between the two ends. This CDR3 region has 16 residues. Germline V gene sequence: CDR1 SGHVS, CDR2 FNYEAQ. The CDR3 region is CASSRETGFSGNTIYF. The DNA for the CDR3 is TGTGCCAGCAGCCGAGAGACAGGCTTCTCTGGAAACACCATATATTTT. The full variable domain, with the rest looked up from reference TRBV7-6 and TRBJ1-3, is GAGVSQSPRYKVTKRGQDVALRCDPISGHVSLYWYRQALGQGPEFLTYFNYEAQQDKSGLPNDRFSAERPEGSISTLTIQRTEQRDSAMYRCASSRETGFSGNTIYFGEGSWLTVV.

The chain has TRBV7-2 and TRBJ2-7; 8 nucleotides agree with TRBD1. V was clipped by 4 bases and J by 2 bases; unmatched bases: 7. Germline CDR1 and CDR2: SGHTA and FQGNSA. The CDR3 extends over 15 amino acids. Here the CDR3 DNA reads TGTGCCAGCAGCTCGGGACAGGCGGGAACCTACGAGCAGTACTTC. It translates to CASSSGQAGTYEQYF.

This clone was recorded once. The chain joins TRBV21-1 to TRBJ1-1; TRBD1 is the table's D call and was not checked against the DNA. TRBV21-1 corresponds to a pseudogene. This CDR3 has 15 amino acids. The CDR3 bases are TGTGCCAGCAGCTTCGAGACAGCTTCGAACACTGAAGCTTTCTTT. Residues: CASSFETASNTEAFF.

The genes are TRBV3-1 (or the pseudogene TRBV3-2) and TRBJ1-4, with TRBD1 as a possible D gene (5 bases). The CDR3 is 16 residues long. CDR1 LGHDT and CDR2 YNNKEL come from the germline V gene (reference sequence). V gave up 1 base and J gave up 3 bases, with 12 bases separating them. The CDR3 nucleotides read TGTGCCAGCAGCCAAGTTCAGGGAATGTCTAATGAAAAACTGTTTTTT. This sequence encodes CASSQVQGMSNEKLFF.

This clone was detected only a few times. This rearrangement joins TRBV27 to TRBJ1-2; perhaps TRBD1 as D (6 bases). Looked up from germline, CDR1 is MNHEY and CDR2 is SMNVEV (reference sequence). The CDR3 sequence is 15 residues long. V lost 8 bases, J lost 4 bases, and 20 bases lay in between. The CDR3 DNA sequence: TGTGCCAGCGGGGTCAGCCCAGGGGCCTCCTATGGCTACACCTTC. This translates into CASGVSPGASYGYTF.

V usage is TRBV7-2 and J usage is TRBJ1-2; the D gene is possibly TRBD1 (6 bases). The CDR3 has 15 residues. Germline CDR1 is SGHTA and CDR2 is FQGNSA. Trimming left V 5 bases short and J 2 bases short, with 15 bases between. For the CDR3, the DNA is TGTGCCAGCAGCCCAATCAGGGACACCAACTATGGCTACACCTTC. Amino acid sequence: CASSPIRDTNYGYTF. Looking up the rest from reference TRBV7-2 and TRBJ1-2 gives the full variable domain: GAGVSQSPSNKVTEKGKDVELRCDPISGHTALYWYRQSLGQGLEFLIYFQGNSAPDKSGLPSDRFSAERTGGSVSTLTIQRTQQEDSAVYLCASSPIRDTNYGYTFGSGTRLTVV.

This chain links TRBV15 with TRBJ1-6; perhaps TRBD1 as D (6 bases). The ends were cut back, 6 bases at V and 9 bases at J, with 15 bases in the middle. CDR1 is LNHNV and CDR2 is YYDKDF in the germline V gene (reference sequence). CDR3 length: 14 amino acids. For the CDR3, the DNA is TGTGCCACCAGTTTACAGGGAATGTTTTCACCCCTCCACTTT. Residues: CATSLQGMFSPLHF.

The chain combines TRBV6-6 with TRBJ2-7, with a tentative D call TRBD1 (5 bases). The CDR3 is 12 residues long. V lost 5 bases, J lost 2 bases, and 7 bases lay in between. Per germline, CDR1 MNHNY and CDR2 SVGAGI (reference sequence). The CDR3 sequence is CASSPQAYEQYF. In nucleotides, the CDR3 is TGTGCCAGCAGTCCACAGGCCTACGAGCAGTACTTC.

The rearrangement links TRBV19 to TRBJ2-2, with TRBD1 matching over 8 bases. This CDR3 is built from 15 residues. Germline V gene sequence: CDR1 LNHDA, CDR2 SQIVND (reference sequence). The V gene end was trimmed by 6 bases and the J gene end by 4 bases; junction bases not matched to a gene: 7. The CDR3 DNA sequence: TGTGCCAGTAGGGTTGGACAGGGCATCACCGGGGAGCTGTTTTTT. Protein product: CASRVGQGITGELFF.

V is TRBV3-1 (or the pseudogene TRBV3-2) and J is TRBJ1-1, with D hard to call. Trimming removed 8 bases at V and 4 bases at J, with 11 bases between. CDR1 is LGHDT and CDR2 is YNNKEL in the germline V gene (reference sequence). CDR3 length: 12 residues. Written as DNA, the CDR3 is TGTGCCAGCTGCGCTGCCGGCACTGAAGCTTTCTTT. It yields the protein CASCAAGTEAFF.

CDR3 protein: CASRDFDTDTQYF. The CDR3 DNA is TGTGCCAGCAGGGACTTCGACACAGATACGCAGTATTTT. The chain joins TRBV27 to TRBJ2-3; tentatively, D is TRBD2 (5 bases). This CDR3 contains 13 residues. Trimming stripped 6 bases from V and 2 bases from J, with 9 bases between. Per the germline V gene, CDR1 is MNHEY and CDR2 is SMNVEV (reference sequence).

The chain carries TRBV27 and TRBJ2-1; D is unclear. Germline CDR1 and CDR2: MNHEY and SMNVEV (reference sequence). V dropped 2 bases and J dropped 2 bases, with 10 bases sitting between them. The CDR3 runs 15 residues. The CDR3 sequence is CASSLSQIPYNEQFF. In DNA, the CDR3 is TGTGCCAGCAGTTTAAGTCAGATACCCTACAATGAGCAGTTCTTC.

On this clone itself: Other nucleotide sequences from this sample produce the same CDR3. The chain recombines TRBV6-5 with TRBJ1-1, with 8 bases that match TRBD1. Germline lookup yields CDR1 MNHEY and CDR2 SVGAGI. The CDR3 spans 15 residues. J gave up 1 base and V 0 bases, and 1 base lay outside the gene matches. CDR3: CASSYSGQGNTEAFF. DNA for the CDR3: TGTGCCAGCAGTTACTCAGGACAGGGGAACACTGAAGCTTTCTTT.

V is TRBV5-4 and J is TRBJ2-1; TRBD2 matches 11 bases. The CDR3 contains 17 residues. V was clipped by 5 bases and J by 3 bases; unmatched bases: 10. In germline, CDR1 is SGHNT, CDR2 YYREEE (reference sequence). CDR3 protein: CASSPQGLAAIYNEQFF. The CDR3 DNA reads as TGTGCCAGCAGTCCCCAGGGACTAGCGGCTATCTACAATGAGCAGTTCTTC.

The chain couples TRBV19 to TRBJ2-1, with 8 bases aligning to TRBD1. V lost 5 bases to trimming and J lost 8 bases; unmatched junction nucleotides: 5. CDR3 length equals 13 residues. Germline lookup yields CDR1 LNHDA and CDR2 SQIVND (reference sequence). The CDR3 spells CASSPQGGHEQFF. The CDR3 DNA sequence: TGTGCCAGTAGTCCACAGGGGGGCCATGAGCAGTTCTTC.